What follows are 29 T cell receptor beta chains derived from one specimen sequenced in a study of cytomegalovirus exposure and HLA in healthy donors. In the PCR, 60 Vbeta and 13 Jbeta primers were used. Generated by immunoSEQ multiplex PCR, the TCRdb table keeps only in-frame clones and is missing some. The data hold 200,000 or so clones, with 65% to 85% observed a single time. Sequencing used PBMCs. All receptors derive from a man in his forties or fifties in good health and CMV-seronegative.

The chain has TRBV6-1 and TRBJ1-1; 7 nucleotides agree with TRBD1. There are 13 residues in the CDR3. The V and J ends lost 7 bases and 3 bases, in that order; junction bases with no gene match: 5. Germline V lookup: CDR1 MNHNS, CDR2 SASEGT. The CDR3 loop reads CASTKTGYTEAFF. The CDR3 DNA reads TGTGCCAGCACCAAGACAGGGTACACTGAAGCTTTCTTT.

CDR3 nucleotide sequence: TGCGCCAGCAGGTCGTTCCCCCCCCCAACAGGGTCCTACGAGCAGTACTTC. Its protein product is CASRSFPPPTGSYEQYF. The chain is built from TRBV5-1 and TRBJ2-7; D possibly corresponds to TRBD1 (6 bases). V shed 5 bases and J shed 1 base, with 22 bases lying between them. CDR3 length: 17 residues. CDR1 and CDR2 from the germline V gene are SGHRS and YFSETQ.

J is TRBJ2-3 and V is TRBV9, with 9 bases fitting TRBD1. The junction had 10 bases not matched to a gene; V was cut back by 4 bases and J by 4 bases. CDR3 length: 16 amino acids. Per germline, CDR1 SGDLS and CDR2 YYNGEE. CDR3 protein: CASSPSPQGAADTQYF. The CDR3 DNA follows: TGTGCCAGCAGCCCCTCCCCACAGGGGGCTGCAGATACGCAGTATTTT.

The chain has TRBV28 and TRBJ1-6, with D unclear. Germline CDR1 is MDHEN and CDR2 is SYDVKM. The CDR3 is 15 amino acids. Trimming removed 7 bases from V and 6 bases from J, with 16 bases in between. The CDR3 here is CASIGRSRINSPLHF. The CDR3 DNA is TGTGCCAGCATTGGGAGATCGAGGATTAATTCACCCCTCCACTTT.

This rearrangement joins TRBV9 to TRBJ2-1; a weak D match, TRBD2 (8 bases). The germline V and J ends were trimmed by 4 bases and 5 bases, with 28 bases remaining between them. The CDR3 has 19 residues. CDR1 is SGDLS and CDR2 is YYNGEE in the germline V gene. CDR3 DNA: TGTGCCAGCAGCTCCAGGGGGGTCCCTTTAGCGGGGTCTAACAATGAGCAGTTCTTC. Its protein is CASSSRGVPLAGSNNEQFF.

This clone was observed a few times. The chain joins TRBV28 to TRBJ2-7, with D maybe TRBD1 (6 bases). CDR1 and CDR2 (germline): MDHEN, SYDVKM. CDR3 length: 13 residues. V was trimmed by 2 bases and J by 6 bases, leaving 11 bases between them. The CDR3 protein is CASSLPTGSEQYF. CDR3 sequence (DNA): TGTGCCAGCAGTTTACCCACAGGGTCCGAGCAGTACTTC.

This clone was picked up one time. The V call is TRBV19, the J call TRBJ2-1; the D gene is possibly TRBD2 (6 bases). The CDR3 has 13 amino acids. Trimming took 6 bases from V and 5 from J, leaving 11 bases between them. Germline CDR1 is LNHDA and CDR2 is SQIVND (reference sequence). CDR3 residues: CASSGSYDNEQFF. CDR3 DNA sequence: TGTGCCAGTAGCGGGAGTTATGACAATGAGCAGTTCTTC.

The V call is TRBV6-5, the J call TRBJ2-7, with TRBD2 matching over 12 bases. The CDR3 runs 14 residues. Losses at the gene ends were 6 bases for V and 2 bases for J; bases not matched to a gene: 2. The germline gives CDR1 MNHEY, CDR2 SVGAGI. For the CDR3, the DNA is TGTGCCAGCAGCAGGACTAGCGGGACCTACGAGCAGTACTTC. It codes for CASSRTSGTYEQYF.

This sequence joins TRBV7-9 and TRBJ2-1, with TRBD1 as a possible D gene (5 bases). CDR3 length: 15 residues. Germline V lookup: CDR1 SEHNR, CDR2 FQNEAQ (reference sequence). V lost 5 bases, J lost 0 bases, and 11 bases lay in between. For the CDR3, the DNA is TGTGCCAGCAGCCCGACAGAGAGCTCCTACAATGAGCAGTTCTTC. Amino acid sequence: CASSPTESSYNEQFF. The full variable domain, with the rest looked up from reference TRBV7-9 and TRBJ2-1, is DTGVSQNPRHKITKRGQNVTFRCDPISEHNRLYWYRQTLGQGPEFLTYFQNEAQLEKSRLLSDRFSAERPKGSFSTLEIQRTEQGDSAMYLCASSPTESSYNEQFFGPGTRLTVL.

The chain links TRBV5-1 to TRBJ2-1; the match to TRBD2 covers 15 bases. The CDR3 loop spans 18 amino acids. Germline V lookup: CDR1 SGHRS, CDR2 YFSETQ. V shed 3 bases, J shed 3 bases, and the junction held 7 bases outside the gene matches. In DNA form, the CDR3 reads TGCGCCAGCAGCTCTCCCGGACTAGCGGGAGGGAACTACAATGAGCAGTTCTTC. Its translation: CASSSPGLAGGNYNEQFF.

DNA of the CDR3: TGTGCCAGCAGGCCCACAGGGTCTAACTATGGCTACACCTTC. As protein: CASRPTGSNYGYTF. The chain carries TRBV27 and TRBJ1-2, with D possibly being TRBD1 (6 bases). Per the germline V gene, CDR1 is MNHEY and CDR2 is SMNVEV (reference sequence). The CDR3 is 14 amino acids. Trimming pared 6 bases from V and 0 bases from J, leaving 11 bases between.

The chain has TRBV18 and TRBJ1-1; weak D call: TRBD1 (6 bases). With 4 bases removed from V and 0 bases from J, the gap between germline ends came to 12 bases. The CDR3 has 15 amino acids. Germline V gene lookup returns CDR1 KGHSH and CDR2 LQKENI. CDR3 in amino acids: CASSQKDRMNTEAFF. The CDR3 DNA follows: TGTGCCAGCTCACAAAAGGACAGAATGAACACTGAAGCTTTCTTT.

The rearrangement uses TRBV5-1 and TRBJ2-1; D possibly corresponds to TRBD2 (5 bases). V lost 2 bases and J 14 bases, leaving 14 bases between the germline ends. The CDR3 loop spans 12 amino acids. Germline values: CDR1 SGHRS, CDR2 YFSETQ. Written as DNA, the CDR3 is TGCGCCAGCAGCTTCGGACCGGACTTTAAGTTCTTC. This encodes CASSFGPDFKFF.

The chain couples TRBV30 to TRBJ1-5; 8 bases line up with TRBD1. Germline trimming cut 0 bases from V and 7 bases from J; bases unmatched to any gene: 5. Germline V lookup: CDR1 GTSNPN, CDR2 SVGIG (reference sequence). The CDR3 sequence is 14 residues long. The CDR3 nucleotides read TGTGCCTGGAGTGTAAGACAGGGGTTCCAGCCCCAGCATTTT. It specifies CAWSVRQGFQPQHF.

The chain recombines TRBV28 with TRBJ2-1; possible D gene TRBD1, 5 bases. Germline assignment: CDR1 MDHEN and CDR2 SYDVKM. The CDR3 contains 11 residues. Trimming left V 7 bases short and J 4 bases short, with 5 bases between. The CDR3: CASTGYNEQFF. In DNA form, the CDR3 reads TGTGCCAGCACAGGGTACAATGAGCAGTTCTTC.

This chain uses TRBV9 with TRBJ1-1; D is unresolved. The CDR3 covers 13 residues. Germline CDR1 is SGDLS and CDR2 is YYNGEE. The V end lost 7 bases, the J end lost 0 bases, and 10 bases lay between the germline ends. The DNA for the CDR3 is TGTGCCAGCCGACGGGTCATGAACACTGAAGCTTTCTTT. Translating it yields CASRRVMNTEAFF.

Here the CDR3 reads CAISEGGYGYTF. The CDR3 DNA reads as TGTGCCATCAGTGAGGGGGGGTATGGCTACACCTTC. The chain links TRBV10-3 to TRBJ1-2; D is possibly TRBD1 (5 bases). The V end was cut by 2 bases, the J end by 5 bases, with 6 bases between. The CDR3 has 12 residues. From germline, CDR1 is ENHRY and CDR2 SYGVKD.

This clone has just one count. The chain carries TRBV5-1 and TRBJ1-2, with D tentatively TRBD1 (6 bases). This CDR3 is 16 amino acids long. Between the trimmed V and J ends, which lost 0 bases and 4 bases, there was a span of 16 bases. Germline CDR1 SGHRS, CDR2 YFSETQ. The CDR3 nucleotides read TGCGCCAGCAGCTTGGGGGACATTCCTATATTCTATGGCTACACCTTC. Translation: CASSLGDIPIFYGYTF.

This clone was seen a handful of times. The chain recombines TRBV6-5 with TRBJ2-1, with 7 bases identical to TRBD1. Trimming removed 5 bases from V and 3 bases from J; junction bases left unmatched: 7. Per germline, CDR1 MNHEY and CDR2 SVGAGI. CDR3 length: 15 amino acids. The CDR3 region is CASSPRQGIYNEQFF. CDR3 in DNA: TGTGCCAGCAGTCCCCGACAGGGAATCTACAATGAGCAGTTCTTC.

In its sample, this clone was seen a few times. The CDR3 nucleotides read TGTGCCTGGAGTAAAGGGGACTACAATGAGCAGTTCTTC. It is translated as CAWSKGDYNEQFF. This chain uses TRBV30 with TRBJ2-1; possible D gene TRBD1, 5 bases. V gave up 2 bases and J gave up 3 bases, with 8 bases separating them. The CDR3 sequence is 13 residues long. From germline, CDR1 is GTSNPN and CDR2 SVGIG (reference sequence).

The chain employs TRBV14 and TRBJ2-7; 13 bases match TRBD2. The CDR3 is 18 amino acids. CDR1 is SGHDN and CDR2 is FVKESK in the germline V gene. J was trimmed by 0 bases and V by 4 bases; bases with no gene match: 9. DNA for the CDR3: TGTGCCAGCAGCCGTCCGGGACTAGCGGGACGATACTCCTACGAGCAGTACTTC. It specifies CASSRPGLAGRYSYEQYF.

This clone was counted only a few times. Different DNA sequences within this sample yield the same CDR3. The chain recombines TRBV28 with TRBJ1-5; a weak D match, TRBD1 (5 bases). There are 14 residues in the CDR3. Per the germline V gene, CDR1 is MDHEN and CDR2 is SYDVKM. V was cut by 1 base and J by 1 base, with 5 bases left in between. The CDR3 reads CASSLSGSNQPQHF. In DNA form, the CDR3 reads TGTGCCAGCAGTTTATCAGGGAGCAATCAGCCCCAGCATTTT.

The V gene is TRBV20-1, the J gene TRBJ1-2; possible D gene TRBD1, 6 bases. Germline lookup yields CDR1 DFQATT and CDR2 SNEGSKA (reference sequence). V was cut by 5 bases and J by 8 bases, with 12 bases left in between. The CDR3 is 11 amino acids. This chain's CDR3 is CSAYSRGGYTF. In DNA, the CDR3 is TGCAGTGCTTATTCCAGGGGAGGCTACACCTTC.

J is TRBJ2-7 and V is TRBV15, with a possible D match to TRBD1 (5 bases). The CDR3 covers 13 residues. Germline loops: CDR1 LNHNV, CDR2 YYDKDF (reference sequence). V was clipped by 1 base and J by 5 bases, with 9 bases between them. This chain's CDR3 is CATSRVPGHEQYF. CDR3 bases: TGTGCCACCAGCAGAGTTCCAGGGCACGAGCAGTACTTC.

CDR3 sequence (DNA): TGTGCCAGCAGTTTTCCCAACAGGGTAGGAAAACTGTTTTTT. As protein: CASSFPNRVGKLFF. The V gene is TRBV28, the J gene TRBJ1-4; D possibly corresponds to TRBD1 (6 bases). The CDR3 contains 14 residues. CDR1 and CDR2 from the germline V gene are MDHEN and SYDVKM. V was trimmed by 3 bases and J by 10 bases, leaving 15 bases between them.

V usage is TRBV28 and J usage is TRBJ1-1, with 9 bases lining up with TRBD1. Germline-derived CDR1 and CDR2 are MDHEN and SYDVKM. Trimming cost V 6 bases and J 4 bases; bases outside gene matches: 12. This CDR3 is 16 amino acids long. CDR3 in amino acids: CASRPFRTGVSTEAFF. Here the CDR3 DNA reads TGTGCCAGCAGACCCTTTAGGACAGGGGTTAGCACTGAAGCTTTCTTT.

The rearrangement joins TRBV4-1 to TRBJ1-2; the match to TRBD1 covers 7 bases. The CDR3 has 15 amino acids. V gave up 6 bases and J gave up 3 bases; unmatched junction bases: 10. Germline CDR1 MGHRA, CDR2 YSYEKL. CDR3 in DNA: TGCGCCAGCAGTAGGGGAAGGGGGCCAGACTATGGCTACACCTTC. This translates into CASSRGRGPDYGYTF.

The chain uses TRBV29-1 and TRBJ1-1; 8 nucleotides line up with TRBD1. Trimming took 5 bases from V and 6 from J; bases not matched to a gene: 11. Per the germline V gene, CDR1 is SQVTM and CDR2 is ANQGSEA. This CDR3 is 14 amino acids long. CDR3 DNA: TGCAGCGTTCGTAGCGGCAGGGGGCGCGCTGAAGCTTTCTTT. Its translation: CSVRSGRGRAEAFF. Filled out from reference TRBV29-1 and TRBJ1-1, the complete variable domain reads SAVISQKPSRDICQRGTSLTIQCQVDSQVTMMFWYRQQPGQSLTLIATANQGSEATYESGFVIDKFPISRPNLTFSTLTVSNMSPEDSSIYLCSVRSGRGRAEAFFGQGTRLTVV.

The genes are TRBV6-6 and TRBJ1-5; no definite D call. CDR3 length: 14 amino acids. The germline V gene has CDR1 MNHNY and CDR2 SVGAGI (reference sequence). V was clipped by 7 bases and J by 5 bases, with 15 bases between them. CDR3: CASTYGEAYQPQHF. The CDR3 DNA reads as TGTGCCAGCACCTACGGTGAGGCTTATCAGCCCCAGCATTTT.